The 26 T cell receptor beta chains below come from one sample, sequenced in a study of response to subunit inactivated influenza vaccine. TCRdb reanalysed the RT-PCR reads using MiXCR and keeps one entry per CDR3 protein. The table shows hundreds of thousands of distinct CDR3 sequences, with about a sixth occurring only once. Sample: PBMCs from blood, taken 12 days after vaccination. These TCRs come from a man between 50 and 59 years old who received an inactivated influenza vaccine.

The chain carries TRBV5-1 and TRBJ2-7; 9 positions match TRBD1. Germline CDR1 is SGHRS and CDR2 is YFSETQ. The trim removed 4 bases at V and 6 bases at J, leaving 8 bases unmatched. The CDR3 has 14 amino acids. For the CDR3, the DNA is TGCGCCAGCAGCAATGGGACAGGGCGTGGCGAGCAGTACTTC. Encoded protein: CASSNGTGRGEQYF.

Only a few counts were recorded for this clonotype. For the CDR3, the DNA is TGCAGTGCTAGAGATCTCGCCAAGAGCACAGATACGCAGTATTTT. Residues: CSARDLAKSTDTQYF. The chain recombines TRBV20-1 with TRBJ2-3; D is uncertain. Germline V gene sequence: CDR1 DFQATT, CDR2 SNEGSKA (reference sequence). Trimming took off 0 bases at V and 0 bases at J, with 10 bases between the two ends. The CDR3 is 15 amino acids.

Only a few counts were recorded for this clonotype. This chain uses TRBV7-2 with TRBJ2-7; D ambiguous. CDR1 and CDR2 from the germline V gene are SGHTA and FQGNSA. Trimming shortened V by 3 bases and J by 7 bases, and 10 bases separated the two germline ends. The CDR3 sequence is 12 residues long. The CDR3 loop is CASSLRSGEQYF. CDR3 bases: TGTGCCAGCAGCTTGAGGTCCGGGGAGCAGTACTTC.

This clonotype was recorded a few times. This chain connects TRBV20-1 to TRBJ2-1; no clear D gene. The CDR3 contains 11 residues. Germline V gene lookup returns CDR1 DFQATT and CDR2 SNEGSKA (reference sequence). V was clipped by 3 bases and J by 7 bases, with 7 bases between them. Here the CDR3 reads CSASYGNEQFF. CDR3 nucleotide sequence: TGCAGTGCTAGTTATGGGAATGAGCAGTTCTTC.

This chain uses TRBV28 with TRBJ2-7; the match to TRBD1 covers 9 bases. J lost 1 base, V lost 3 bases, and 4 bases had no gene match. Germline V gene data show CDR1 as MDHEN and CDR2 as SYDVKM. The CDR3 runs to 15 residues. CDR3 sequence: CASSFGGQGSYEQYF. For the CDR3, the DNA is TGTGCCAGCAGTTTTGGGGGACAGGGTTCCTACGAGCAGTACTTC. Using reference TRBV28 and TRBJ2-7 for the parts outside the CDR3, the full variable domain is DVKVTQSSRYLVKRTGEKVFLECVQDMDHENMFWYRQDPGLGLRLIYFSYDVKMKEKGDIPEGYSVSREKKERFSLILESASTNQTSMYLCASSFGGQGSYEQYFGPGTRLTVT.

This clonotype appeared a few times. V is TRBV28 and J is TRBJ2-7, with D possibly matching TRBD1 (6 bases). V was cut by 4 bases and J by 6 bases, with 25 bases left in between. The CDR3 is made up of 17 amino acids. The germline V gene encodes CDR1 MDHEN and CDR2 SYDVKM. CDR3 in DNA: TGTGCCAGCAGTTCCGATCGAACAGGGAAAGGCGCCCTCGAGCAGTACTTC. Protein sequence: CASSSDRTGKGALEQYF.

Only a few counts were recorded for this clonotype. J is TRBJ2-3 and V is TRBV7-2; a possible D gene is TRBD1 (5 bases). The CDR3 has 13 residues. Looked up from germline, CDR1 is SGHTA and CDR2 is FQGNSA. The V gene lost 5 bases and the J gene lost 2 bases, with 8 bases spanning the gap. The CDR3 here is CASSGHSTDTQYF. CDR3 sequence (DNA): TGTGCCAGCAGCGGACACTCCACAGATACGCAGTATTTT.

The chain couples TRBV20-1 to TRBJ2-7; a possible D gene is TRBD2 (5 bases). From germline, CDR1 is DFQATT and CDR2 SNEGSKA (reference sequence). The CDR3 length is 12 residues. V shed 8 bases and J shed 4 bases, with 15 bases lying between them. CDR3: CSTPGSTYEQYF. The CDR3 DNA follows: TGCAGTACTCCGGGATCAACTTACGAGCAGTACTTC.

The gene calls are TRBV20-1 and TRBJ2-3; no clear D gene. The CDR3 extends over 13 amino acids. CDR1 and CDR2 from the germline V gene are DFQATT and SNEGSKA (reference sequence). The V end was cut by 3 bases, the J end by 2 bases, with 9 bases between. The CDR3 nucleotides read TGCAGTGCTAGGCGGCAGACCACAGATACGCAGTATTTT. As protein: CSARRQTTDTQYF.

The V and J genes are TRBV28 and TRBJ2-3, with 12 bases aligning to TRBD2. The CDR3 spans 16 residues. The V gene's germline CDR1 is MDHEN and CDR2 SYDVKM. V was pared by 3 bases and J by 5 bases, with 6 bases of the junction left unmatched. The CDR3 nucleotides read TGTGCCAGCAGTTTGCTAGCGGGACTAGCGGGAGATACGCAGTATTTT. This codes for CASSLLAGLAGDTQYF.

The table lists this clonotype with a few counts. V gene TRBV12-3 or TRBV12-4 combines with J gene TRBJ2-7; D is unclear. Trimming removed 5 bases at V and 3 bases at J, with 17 bases between. CDR3 length: 15 amino acids. The CDR3 loop is CASSPTPTSVYEQYF. CDR3 DNA sequence: TGTGCCAGCAGTCCGACCCCTACCTCAGTCTACGAGCAGTACTTC.

This clonotype was seen only a few times. The chain combines TRBV28 with TRBJ2-5; either TRBD1 or TRBD2 may supply D (6 bases each). This CDR3 has 15 amino acids. The V and J ends lost 7 bases and 2 bases respectively, with 17 bases between them. Germline V gene lookup returns CDR1 MDHEN and CDR2 SYDVKM. The CDR3 is CASTRQGGRQETQYF. CDR3 DNA sequence: TGTGCCAGCACCAGGCAAGGGGGGCGGCAAGAGACCCAGTACTTC.

Only a few counts were recorded for this clonotype. CDR3 residues: CASSPGPGDYGYTF. The CDR3 region has the DNA TGTGCCAGCAGCCCCGGACCTGGGGACTATGGCTACACCTTC. The chain has TRBV7-2 and TRBJ1-2, with D unclear. Germline loops: CDR1 SGHTA, CDR2 FQGNSA. The V end lost 5 bases, the J end lost 3 bases, and 13 bases lay between the germline ends. The CDR3 runs 14 residues.

V and J are TRBV5-1 and TRBJ1-4, with 11 bases fitting TRBD1. The CDR3 totals 15 residues. V trimming: 1 base; J trimming: 7 bases; junction bases outside the gene matches: 3. Germline V CDR1 and CDR2: SGHRS, YFSETQ. DNA of the CDR3: TGCGCCAGCAGCTTGAGTGGGACAGGGGGTGAAAAACTGTTTTTT. The encoded protein is CASSLSGTGGEKLFF.

This rearrangement joins TRBV12-3 or TRBV12-4 to TRBJ2-3; 8 positions agree with TRBD1. Unmatched junction bases numbered 15, after V lost 6 bases and J lost 7 bases. The CDR3 length is 16 residues. CDR3 in DNA: TGTGCCAGCAGGGGGGGACAGGAGAGTTTGAGGAATACGCAGTATTTT. Encoded protein: CASRGGQESLRNTQYF.

J is TRBJ1-1 and V is TRBV7-9, with D maybe TRBD1 (6 bases). Germline V gene sequence: CDR1 SEHNR, CDR2 FQNEAQ (reference sequence). CDR3 size: 14 residues. V lost 6 bases and J 6 bases, leaving 17 bases between the germline ends. The CDR3 loop is CASRTTGRIPEAFF. CDR3 sequence (DNA): TGTGCCAGCAGAACCACAGGGCGGATACCTGAAGCTTTCTTT.

This clonotype was recorded many times. The chain couples TRBV7-2 to TRBJ2-1; maybe TRBD2 (6 bases). The CDR3 contains 12 residues. CDR1 SGHTA and CDR2 FQGNSA come from the germline V gene. Trimming took 5 bases from V and 9 from J, leaving 11 bases between them. The CDR3 DNA reads TGTGCCAGCAGCCCCGGAGGGTTTGAGCAGTTCTTC. It specifies CASSPGGFEQFF.

CDR3: CATSWASGPNEQFF. The CDR3 nucleotides are TGTGCCACCAGTTGGGCTAGCGGGCCCAATGAGCAGTTCTTC. The chain joins TRBV24-1 to TRBJ2-1, with 8 bases matching TRBD2. V lost 6 bases, J lost 6 bases, and 6 bases stayed unmatched. Per the germline V gene, CDR1 is KGHDR and CDR2 is SFDVKD. This CDR3 has 14 amino acids.

This rearrangement joins TRBV7-2 to TRBJ2-1; TRBD2 might be the D (6 bases). Germline lookup yields CDR1 SGHTA and CDR2 FQGNSA. The V end was cut by 4 bases, the J end by 6 bases, with 10 bases between. The CDR3 is 13 residues long. DNA of the CDR3: TGTGCCAGCAGCTGGGGCGGGGTCAATGAGCAGTTCTTC. This translates into CASSWGGVNEQFF.

The chain carries TRBV6-1 and TRBJ1-5, with TRBD1 identical over 9 bases. J gave up 1 base and V 10 bases, and 8 bases lay outside the gene matches. The CDR3 runs to 15 residues. CDR1 and CDR2 from the germline V gene are MNHNS and SASEGT. CDR3 DNA sequence: TGTGCCACGTCGACAGGGGGGACGAGCAATCAGCCCCAGCATTTT. It translates to CATSTGGTSNQPQHF.

This clonotype was observed a few times. V gene TRBV15 combines with J gene TRBJ1-5; D unresolved. The CDR3 has 13 amino acids. Deletions cut 3 bases from V and 6 bases from J, with 9 bases between. CDR1 and CDR2 from the germline V gene are LNHNV and YYDKDF (reference sequence). The CDR3 DNA is TGTGCCACCAGCAGGACCGCTTTTCAGCCCCAGCATTTT. Its protein product is CATSRTAFQPQHF.

This clonotype has at least ten counts. The rearrangement uses TRBV29-1 and TRBJ2-7; 7 bases line up with TRBD2. Germline loops: CDR1 SQVTM, CDR2 ANQGSEA. The V gene end was trimmed by 4 bases and the J gene end by 2 bases; junction bases not matched to a gene: 5. The length of the CDR3 is 13 residues. The CDR3: CSVASGAAYEQYF. The CDR3 DNA follows: TGCAGCGTTGCTAGCGGAGCTGCCTACGAGCAGTACTTC.

The J gene is TRBJ2-2, the V gene TRBV7-2; 8 bases map to TRBD1. The length of the CDR3 is 16 residues. Germline V gene lookup returns CDR1 SGHTA and CDR2 FQGNSA. Trimming cost V 2 bases and J 1 base; bases outside gene matches: 3. The CDR3 loop is CASSLTTGENTGELFF. Here the CDR3 DNA reads TGTGCCAGCAGCTTAACGACAGGGGAGAACACCGGGGAGCTGTTTTTT.

The rearrangement joins TRBV7-2 to TRBJ2-5, with D uncertain. The ends were cut back, 1 base at V and 1 base at J, with 4 bases in the middle. The CDR3 has 13 residues. Per germline, CDR1 SGHTA and CDR2 FQGNSA. The CDR3 here is CASSLVIQETQYF. CDR3 in DNA: TGTGCCAGCAGCTTAGTTATCCAAGAGACCCAGTACTTC. Supplemented by reference TRBV7-2 and TRBJ2-5, the full variable domain reads GAGVSQSPSNKVTEKGKDVELRCDPISGHTALYWYRQSLGQGLEFLIYFQGNSAPDKSGLPSDRFSAERTGGSVSTLTIQRTQQEDSAVYLCASSLVIQETQYFGPGTRLLVL.

This clonotype turned up a few times. The V and J genes are TRBV2 and TRBJ2-7; 7 nucleotides line up with TRBD2. This CDR3 comprises 17 residues. Germline V gene sequence: CDR1 SNHLY, CDR2 FYNNEI. V shed 1 base and J 3 bases; nucleotides not matched to a gene: 12. The CDR3 protein is CASSEEAGGRHIYEQYF. Here the CDR3 DNA reads TGTGCCAGCAGTGAAGAGGCGGGCGGGAGACATATCTACGAGCAGTACTTC.

The chain has TRBV6-2 or TRBV6-3 and TRBJ2-7, with TRBD1 matching over 10 bases. Germline V lookup: CDR1 MNHEY, CDR2 SVGEGT. Unmatched junction bases numbered 8, after V lost 0 bases and J lost 3 bases. The CDR3 loop spans 17 amino acids. The CDR3, as DNA: TGTGCCAGCAGTTACTCGGGGACAGGGGCAACGAACTACGAGCAGTACTTC. It yields the protein CASSYSGTGATNYEQYF.